This T cell receptor beta chain originates from a study of T cell changes during pregnancy in multiple sclerosis. Assay: immunoSEQ multiplex PCR; the TCRdb copy retains only in-frame clones and omits some. In the table there are 65,000 to 80,000 clones, about 93% of which are singletons. Looked up from germline, CDR1 is MNHEY and CDR2 is SVGAGI. The CDR3 runs 14 residues. J lost 8 bases, V lost 0 bases, and 3 bases had no gene match. The sample was peripheral blood, taken in the first trimester of pregnancy. The TCR was taken from a female donor with multiple sclerosis, enrolled in a pregnancy study. V and J are TRBV6-5 and TRBJ1-4; 7 bases match TRBD1. The CDR3 bases are TGTGCCAGCAGTTACTCAGGGGGCGGGGAAAAACTGTTTTTT. Protein sequence: CASSYSGGGEKLFF.